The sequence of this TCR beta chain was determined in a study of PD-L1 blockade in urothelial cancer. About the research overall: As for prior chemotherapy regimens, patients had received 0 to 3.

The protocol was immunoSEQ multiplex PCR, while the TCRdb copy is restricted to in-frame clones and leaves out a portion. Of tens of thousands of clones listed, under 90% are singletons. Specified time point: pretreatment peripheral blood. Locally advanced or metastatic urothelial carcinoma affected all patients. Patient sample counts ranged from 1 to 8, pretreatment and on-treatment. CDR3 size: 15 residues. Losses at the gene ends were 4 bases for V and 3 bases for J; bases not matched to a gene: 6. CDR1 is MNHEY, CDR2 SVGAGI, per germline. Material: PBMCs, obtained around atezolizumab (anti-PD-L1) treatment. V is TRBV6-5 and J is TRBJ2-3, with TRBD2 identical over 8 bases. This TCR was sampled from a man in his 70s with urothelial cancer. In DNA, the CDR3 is TGTGCCAGCAGTTCAGCGGGAGAACGGACAGATACGCAGTATTTT. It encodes CASSSAGERTDTQYF.